This T cell receptor (beta chain) was sequenced for a study of CD8 T cells in ankylosing spondylitis. TCRdb independently ran MiXCR on the 5' RACE reads; one entry per CDR3 protein. The table includes under 85,000 distinct CDR3 sequences, approximately 5.3% detected once. Ten or more counts support this clonotype. The antigen remains unidentified. Overall study results and limits: Disease-associated clonotypes exhibited CD8+ identity and were relatively infrequent in peripheral blood.

V was trimmed by 0 bases and J by 6 bases, leaving 7 bases between them. Germline CDR1 and CDR2: KGHDR and SFDVKD. This CDR3 is built from 14 residues. Material: blood, either unsorted or a sorted T cell fraction (not recorded which). The sequence derives from a male donor with ankylosing spondylitis or in good health (not recorded which). The chain links TRBV24-1 to TRBJ2-2, with D uncertain. The CDR3 DNA reads as TGTGCCACCAGTGATTTGATGGGGTCCGGGGAGCTGTTTTTT. It translates to CATSDLMGSGELFF.